This TCR beta chain was sequenced for a study of identical twins. Study-level results: Reduced insertions were recorded for abundant cord blood beta clonotypes, with no such pattern in memory repertoires.

This clonotype was counted only a few times. What it recognizes is unknown. The V gene's germline CDR1 is LNHNV and CDR2 YYDKDF (reference sequence). Trimming removed 3 bases from V and 6 bases from J, with 21 bases in between. The CDR3 length is 16 residues. TCRdb passed the 5' RACE reads through MiXCR, listing each CDR3 protein once. The sample carries approximately 210,000 distinct CDR3 sequences, over 8% recorded once. Sequencing was carried out using memory (CD45RO+) T cells sorted from blood. This sequence originates from a woman aged 18-29 years in good health. The J gene is TRBJ2-7, the V gene TRBV15; no clear D. The chain's CDR3 is CATSRGRLGGIGEQYF. The CDR3 DNA reads as TGTGCCACCAGCAGGGGAAGGTTGGGCGGTATAGGCGAGCAGTACTTC.